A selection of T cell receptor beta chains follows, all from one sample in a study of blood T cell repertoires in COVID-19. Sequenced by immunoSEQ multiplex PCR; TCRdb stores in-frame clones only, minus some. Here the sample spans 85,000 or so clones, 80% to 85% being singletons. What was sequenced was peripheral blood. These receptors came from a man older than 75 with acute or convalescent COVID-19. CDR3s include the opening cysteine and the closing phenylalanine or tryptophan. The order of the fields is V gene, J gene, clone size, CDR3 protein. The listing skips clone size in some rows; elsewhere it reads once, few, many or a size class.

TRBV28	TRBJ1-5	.	CASTNSRGQPQHF
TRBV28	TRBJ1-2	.	CASSSPGTGVYGYTF
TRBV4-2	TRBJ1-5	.	CASSQGGNQPQHF
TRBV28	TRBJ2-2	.	CASSWGLADRLFF
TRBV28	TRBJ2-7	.	CASNRLAGASYEQYF
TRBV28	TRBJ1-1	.	CASSLSLTRAGQNTEAFF
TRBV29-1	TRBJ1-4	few	CSVEEGQGGGKLFF
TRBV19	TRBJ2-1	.	CASSKQQNNEQFF
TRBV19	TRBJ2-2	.	CASSTSRTGVTGELFF
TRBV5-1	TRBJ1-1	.	CASSFQQSRNTEAFF
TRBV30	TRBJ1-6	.	CAWSVSLILGSSYNSPLHF
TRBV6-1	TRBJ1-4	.	CASSEGNGGYEKLFF
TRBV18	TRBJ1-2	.	CASSPRSGGVDGYTF
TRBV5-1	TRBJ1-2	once	CASSGGSNYGYTF
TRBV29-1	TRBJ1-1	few	CSVEDLLTNEAFF
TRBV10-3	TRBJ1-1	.	CAISVMGQGMTEAFF
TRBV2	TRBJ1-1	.	CASSDQGAGTEAFF
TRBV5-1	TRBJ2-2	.	CASSLRTSTGELFF
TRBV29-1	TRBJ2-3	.	CSVENSSTDTQYF